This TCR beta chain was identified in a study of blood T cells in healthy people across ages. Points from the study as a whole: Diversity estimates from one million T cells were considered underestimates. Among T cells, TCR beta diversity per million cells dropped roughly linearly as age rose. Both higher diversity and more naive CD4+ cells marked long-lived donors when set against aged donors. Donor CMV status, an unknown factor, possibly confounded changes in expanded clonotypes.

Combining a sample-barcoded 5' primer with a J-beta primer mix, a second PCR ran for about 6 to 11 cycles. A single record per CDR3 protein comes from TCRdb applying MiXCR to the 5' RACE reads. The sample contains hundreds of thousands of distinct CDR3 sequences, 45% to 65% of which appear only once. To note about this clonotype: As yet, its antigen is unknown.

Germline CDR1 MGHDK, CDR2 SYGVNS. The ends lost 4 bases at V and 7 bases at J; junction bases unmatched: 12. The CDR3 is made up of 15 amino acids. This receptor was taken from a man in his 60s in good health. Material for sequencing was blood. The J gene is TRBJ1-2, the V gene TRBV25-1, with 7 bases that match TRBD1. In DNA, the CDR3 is TGTGCCAGCAGTGCTGGGACACAGGGGTCGAGTGGCTACACCTTC. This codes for CASSAGTQGSSGYTF.